This T cell receptor beta chain was obtained from a study of cytomegalovirus exposure and HLA in healthy donors. Germline V gene data show CDR1 as SEHNR and CDR2 as FQNEAQ (reference sequence). Trimming removed 5 bases at V and 5 bases at J, with 24 bases between. The CDR3 consists of 17 residues. Study outcomes and limitations: Reports indicate that TCR beta sequences accurately predicted the HLA-A and HLA-B alleles of most subjects. The investigators catalogued 150 or so TCR beta chains as cytomegalovirus-associated.

Researchers ran the PCR with 60 Vbeta and 13 Jbeta primers. TCRdb keeps only in-frame clones here, not all; method: immunoSEQ multiplex PCR. The repertoire includes approximately 100,000 clones, 9.4% of them detected once, and 5% to 5.5% sits in the top ten. This clone has a handful of counts. The antigen is undetermined. Material for sequencing was PBMCs. This chain links TRBV7-9 with TRBJ1-1, with D perhaps TRBD1 (5 bases). This sequence was found in a man aged 50 to 59 in good health and CMV-seropositive. The CDR3 DNA is TGTGCCAGCAGCCCACGCGGGGCGAATGGGGGGGAGACTGAAGCTTTCTTT. Translating gives CASSPRGANGGETEAFF.